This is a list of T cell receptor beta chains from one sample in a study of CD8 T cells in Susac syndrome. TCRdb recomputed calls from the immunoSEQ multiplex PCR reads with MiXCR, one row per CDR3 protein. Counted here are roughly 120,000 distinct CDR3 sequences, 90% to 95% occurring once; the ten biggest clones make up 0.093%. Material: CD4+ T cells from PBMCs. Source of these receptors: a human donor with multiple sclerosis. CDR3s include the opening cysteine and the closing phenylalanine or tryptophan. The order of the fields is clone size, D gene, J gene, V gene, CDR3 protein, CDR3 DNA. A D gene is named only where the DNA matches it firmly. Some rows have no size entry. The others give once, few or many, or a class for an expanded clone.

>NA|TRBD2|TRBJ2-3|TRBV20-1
CSARQLAGGTQYF
TGCAGTGCTAGACAGCTAGCGGGGGGCACGCAGTATTTT
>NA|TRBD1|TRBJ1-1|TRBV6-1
CASRRGQGKAEAFF
TGTGCCAGCAGGAGGGGACAGGGAAAGGCTGAAGCTTTCTTT
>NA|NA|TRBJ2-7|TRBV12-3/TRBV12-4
CASSLLSRFYEQYF
TGTGCCAGCAGTTTATTATCCCGGTTCTACGAGCAGTACTTC
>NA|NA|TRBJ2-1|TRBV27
CASRTATQREQFF
TGTGCCAGCAGAACCGCAACCCAAAGAGAGCAGTTCTTC
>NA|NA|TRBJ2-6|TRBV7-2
CASSKSLSGANVLTF
TGTGCCAGCTCCAAGTCCCTCTCTGGGGCCAACGTCCTGACTTTC
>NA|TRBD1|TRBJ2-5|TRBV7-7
CASSRGTGRKTQYF
TGTGCTAGCAGCCGGGGGACAGGGAGAAAGACCCAGTACTTC
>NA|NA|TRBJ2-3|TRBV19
CASKSGTDTDTQYF
TGTGCCAGTAAGTCCGGGACTGACACAGATACGCAGTATTTT
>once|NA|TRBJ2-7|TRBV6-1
CASSGSGGPYEQYF
TGTGCCAGCAGTGGATCCGGGGGCCCCTACGAGCAGTACTTC
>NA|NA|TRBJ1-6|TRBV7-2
CASSLPGSPNSPLHF
TGTGCCAGCAGCTTACCAGGTTCGCCCAATTCACCCCTCCACTTT
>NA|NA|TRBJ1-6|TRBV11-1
CASSLGGGQIVDSPLHF
TGTGCCAGCAGCTTAGGCGGAGGACAAATCGTAGATTCACCCCTCCACTTT
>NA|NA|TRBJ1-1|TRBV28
CASQGNTEAFF
TGTGCCAGCCAGGGGAACACTGAAGCTTTCTTT
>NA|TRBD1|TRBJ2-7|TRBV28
CASSPPSGQGAFGEQYF
TGTGCCAGCAGTCCGCCCTCGGGACAGGGGGCCTTTGGCGAGCAGTACTTC
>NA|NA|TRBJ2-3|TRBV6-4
CASSEQTSVGTQYF
TGTGCCAGCAGTGAGCAGACTAGTGTCGGTACGCAGTATTTT
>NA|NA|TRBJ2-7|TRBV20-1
CSARDRGWPYEQYF
TGCAGTGCTAGAGACAGGGGTTGGCCCTACGAGCAGTACTTC
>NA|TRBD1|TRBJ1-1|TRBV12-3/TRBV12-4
CASSSRTGNTEAFF
TGTGCCAGCAGTTCCCGGACAGGGAACACTGAAGCTTTCTTT
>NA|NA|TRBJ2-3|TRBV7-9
CASSLGSLAGYTDTQYF
TGTGCCAGCAGCTTAGGGTCCTTGGCGGGGTACACAGATACGCAGTATTTT
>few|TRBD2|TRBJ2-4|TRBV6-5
CASTSLAAGKNIQYF
TGTGCCAGCACCTCTCTGGCAGCGGGGAAAAACATTCAGTACTTC
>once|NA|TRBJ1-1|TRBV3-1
CASTSMRPNPEAFF
TGTGCCAGCACCTCGATGAGACCGAACCCTGAAGCTTTCTTT
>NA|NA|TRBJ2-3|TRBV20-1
CSAANRDGGTDTQYF
TGCAGTGCTGCCAACAGGGATGGGGGCACAGATACGCAGTATTTT
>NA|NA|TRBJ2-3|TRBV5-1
CASSRLDGGALSNTQYF
TGCGCCAGCAGCCGCTTAGATGGGGGGGCCCTATCAAATACGCAGTATTTT
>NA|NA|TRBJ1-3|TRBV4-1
CASSRALQGTGNTIYF
TGCGCCAGCAGCCGAGCTCTACAGGGAACTGGAAACACCATATATTTT
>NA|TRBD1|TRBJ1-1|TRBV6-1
CASSPRRGRVNTEAFF
TGTGCCAGCAGTCCTCGCAGGGGGCGGGTAAACACTGAAGCTTTCTTT
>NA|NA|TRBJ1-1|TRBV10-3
CATLTGSEAFF
TGTGCCACCTTGACAGGCTCTGAAGCTTTCTTT
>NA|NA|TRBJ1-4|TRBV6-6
CASSYRKDEKLFF
TGTGCCAGCAGTTATCGGAAGGATGAAAAACTGTTTTTT
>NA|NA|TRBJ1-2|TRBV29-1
CSPSGPSGENGYTF
TGCAGCCCCTCGGGACCCTCGGGGGAAAATGGCTACACCTTC
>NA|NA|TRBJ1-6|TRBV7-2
CASGRALAAGNSPLHF
TGTGCCAGCGGCCGAGCATTAGCCGCTGGGAATTCACCCCTCCACTTT
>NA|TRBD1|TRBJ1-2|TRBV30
CAGPPGTGGGYTF
TGTGCCGGGCCTCCCGGGACAGGGGGAGGCTACACCTTC
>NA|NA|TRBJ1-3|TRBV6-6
CASSRPGSSGNTIYF
TGTGCCAGCAGTAGACCCGGGAGCTCTGGAAACACCATATATTTT
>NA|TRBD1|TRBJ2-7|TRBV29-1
CSARDRRSSYEQYF
TGCAGCGCCCGGGACAGACGAAGCTCCTACGAGCAGTACTTC
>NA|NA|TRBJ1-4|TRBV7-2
CASSPQRSNEKLFF
TGTGCCAGCAGCCCCCAGCGGTCTAATGAAAAACTGTTTTTT
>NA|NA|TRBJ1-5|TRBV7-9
CASSASGGNNQPQHF
TGTGCCAGCAGCGCCTCCGGGGGGAACAATCAGCCCCAGCATTTT
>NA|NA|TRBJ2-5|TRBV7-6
CASSPNAGKETQYF
TGTGCCAGCAGCCCCAATGCAGGGAAAGAGACCCAGTACTTC
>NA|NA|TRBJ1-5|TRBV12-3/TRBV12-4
CASSSQSGEANQPQHF
TGTGCCAGCAGTTCACAAAGCGGGGAGGCCAATCAGCCCCAGCATTTT
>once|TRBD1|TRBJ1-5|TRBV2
CASSAGQASNQPQHF
TGTGCCAGCAGTGCGGGACAGGCCAGCAATCAGCCCCAGCATTTT
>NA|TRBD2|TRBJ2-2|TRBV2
CASSGASGNTGELFF
TGTGCCAGCAGTGGGGCTAGCGGTAACACCGGGGAGCTGTTTTTT
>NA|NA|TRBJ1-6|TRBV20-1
CSAISGSHSPLHF
TGCAGTGCTATATCGGGGTCACATTCACCCCTCCACTTT
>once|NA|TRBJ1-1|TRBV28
CASSPQSSGNTEAFF
TGTGCCAGCAGCCCCCAAAGTTCGGGAAACACTGAAGCTTTCTTT
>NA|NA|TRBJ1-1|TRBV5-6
CASSLGVGTEAFF
TGTGCCAGCAGCCTGGGGGTGGGAACTGAAGCTTTCTTT
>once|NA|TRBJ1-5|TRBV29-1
CSVGEVGQPQHF
TGCAGCGTTGGGGAGGTCGGTCAGCCCCAGCATTTT
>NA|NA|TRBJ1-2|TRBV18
CASSPETVYGYTF
TGTGCCAGCTCACCGGAAACAGTCTATGGCTACACCTTC
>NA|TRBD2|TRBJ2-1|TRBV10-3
CAIRRTSGVHNEQFF
TGTGCCATCAGGCGGACTAGCGGGGTACACAATGAGCAGTTCTTC
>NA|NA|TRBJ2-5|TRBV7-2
CASSFFGGLETQYF
TGTGCCAGCAGCTTTTTTGGGGGCTTAGAGACCCAGTACTTC
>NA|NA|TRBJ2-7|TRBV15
CATSRDRGAYYEQYF
TGTGCCACCAGCAGAGATCGGGGGGCCTACTACGAGCAGTACTTC
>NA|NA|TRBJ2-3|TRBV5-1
CASRSSGAGDTQYF
TGCGCCAGCAGGAGCTCAGGGGCGGGAGATACGCAGTATTTT
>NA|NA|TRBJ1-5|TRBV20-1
CSASPGRGSNQPQHF
TGCAGTGCTAGTCCTGGCAGGGGAAGCAATCAGCCCCAGCATTTT
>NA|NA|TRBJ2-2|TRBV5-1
CASRENTGELFF
TGCGCCAGCAGGGAGAACACCGGGGAGCTGTTTTTT
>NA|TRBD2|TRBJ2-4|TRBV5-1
CASSSLAGGLVKNIQYF
TGCGCCAGCAGCAGCTTAGCGGGGGGGCTGGTCAAAAACATTCAGTACTTC
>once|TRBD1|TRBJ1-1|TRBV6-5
CASSRGQGTEAFF
TGTGCCAGCAGCAGGGGACAGGGCACTGAAGCTTTCTTT
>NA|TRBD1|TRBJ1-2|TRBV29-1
CSVDRQGASYTF
TGCAGCGTTGACCGCCAGGGGGCAAGCTACACCTTC
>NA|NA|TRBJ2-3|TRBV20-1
CSASLHLTSTDTQYF
TGCAGTGCTAGTCTCCACCTAACTAGCACAGATACGCAGTATTTT
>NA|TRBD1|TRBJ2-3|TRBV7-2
CASSLAARGSDTQYF
TGTGCCAGCAGCTTAGCCGCCAGGGGGTCAGATACGCAGTATTTT
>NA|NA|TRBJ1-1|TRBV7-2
CASARTGSTEAFF
TGTGCCAGCGCCAGAACAGGGTCCACTGAAGCTTTCTTT
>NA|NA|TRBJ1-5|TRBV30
CAWSLGSSVGQPQHF
TGTGCCTGGAGTCTAGGTAGCAGCGTAGGGCAGCCCCAGCATTTT
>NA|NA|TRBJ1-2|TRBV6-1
CASSESGYGYTF
TGTGCCAGCAGTGAGAGTGGCTATGGCTACACCTTC
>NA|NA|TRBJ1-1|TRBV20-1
CSATPYRTTEAFF
TGCAGTGCTACCCCGTATCGTACGACTGAAGCTTTCTTT